These T cell receptor beta chains were read from a single sample in a study of control samples from healthy donors and cancer patients. TCRdb keeps only in-frame clones here, not all; method: immunoSEQ multiplex PCR. The sample lists 120,000 to 150,000 clones, around 85% seen once, with 8.7% in the top ten. Sequencing used blood. Receptors originate from a woman aged 25 to 39 in good health. The CDR3 runs from the conserved cysteine through the conserved F or W. The order of the fields is D gene, J gene, V gene, clone size, CDR3 protein, CDR3 DNA. A D gene is named only where the DNA matches it firmly. Some rows have no size entry. The others give once, few or many, or a class for an expanded clone.

NA | TRBJ1-6 | TRBV14 | NA | CASSHLDRDTSPLHF | TGTGCCAGCAGCCACTTGGACAGAGATACTTCACCCCTCCACTTT
NA | TRBJ2-2 | TRBV5-1 | NA | CASSLTGMSGELFF | TGCGCCAGCAGCTTGACAGGGATGTCCGGGGAGCTGTTTTTT
NA | TRBJ2-1 | TRBV7-3 | NA | CASSQDAYSGEQFF | TGTGCCAGCAGCCAAGATGCCTACAGTGGTGAGCAGTTCTTC
TRBD1 | TRBJ1-3 | TRBV5-4 | NA | CASSPRQGTSGNTIYF | TGTGCCAGCAGCCCACGACAGGGGACCTCTGGAAACACCATATATTTT
NA | TRBJ1-2 | TRBV19 | NA | CASRLDRNYGYTF | TGTGCCAGTAGACTCGACAGAAACTATGGCTACACCTTC
NA | TRBJ2-5 | TRBV4-1 | NA | CASSQDGLRETQYF | TGCGCCAGCAGCCAAGATGGCCTTCGAGAGACCCAGTACTTC
NA | TRBJ2-7 | TRBV28 | few | CASFGLGEQYF | TGTGCCAGCTTTGGGCTGGGGGAGCAGTACTTC
TRBD2 | TRBJ2-7 | TRBV7-3 | NA | CASSPTGGSAYEQYF | TGTGCCAGCAGCCCCACCGGGGGGTCCGCCTACGAGCAGTACTTC
TRBD1 | TRBJ2-7 | TRBV15 | NA | CATSKQGPTYEQYF | TGTGCCACCAGTAAACAGGGGCCGACCTACGAGCAGTACTTC
TRBD1 | TRBJ2-7 | TRBV18 | NA | CASSPAGTGEGEQYF | TGTGCCAGCTCACCCGCCGGGACAGGGGAGGGCGAGCAGTACTTC
TRBD2 | TRBJ2-3 | TRBV11-3 | NA | CASSRFSGKSTDTQYF | TGTGCCAGCAGCCGTTTTAGCGGGAAAAGCACAGATACGCAGTATTTT
TRBD2 | TRBJ2-5 | TRBV29-1 | NA | CSVSGSLGETQYF | TGCAGCGTAAGCGGGAGTCTCGGAGAGACCCAGTACTTC
NA | TRBJ1-2 | TRBV6-5 | NA | CASSYRQTGYGYTF | TGTGCCAGCAGTTACAGACAGACGGGGTATGGCTACACCTTC
TRBD2 | TRBJ2-3 | TRBV3-1/TRBV3-2 | NA | CASSQGSGEADTQYF | TGTGCCAGCAGCCAAGGCAGCGGGGAGGCCGATACGCAGTATTTT
NA | TRBJ2-1 | TRBV5-1 | NA | CASSPAVASYNEQFF | TGCGCCAGCAGCCCAGCAGTAGCAAGCTACAATGAGCAGTTCTTC
TRBD1 | TRBJ1-3 | TRBV29-1 | NA | CSVGQGAPGNTIYF | TGCAGCGTTGGCCAGGGGGCCCCTGGAAACACCATATATTTT
TRBD1 | TRBJ2-1 | TRBV6-6 | NA | CASSYPIRDRLEQFF | TGTGCCAGCAGTTACCCCATCCGGGACAGGCTTGAGCAGTTCTTC
NA | TRBJ2-7 | TRBV7-8 | NA | CASSLVRSSYEQYF | TGTGCCAGCAGCTTAGTGCGGAGCTCCTACGAGCAGTACTTC
TRBD2 | TRBJ2-5 | TRBV2 | NA | CASRGTSGSGETQYF | TGTGCCAGCAGGGGGACTAGCGGGAGCGGTGAGACCCAGTACTTC
NA | TRBJ1-2 | TRBV10-3 | NA | CAISESSWTNYGYTF | TGTGCCATCAGTGAGTCCAGCTGGACTAACTATGGCTACACCTTC
NA | TRBJ1-5 | TRBV3-1/TRBV3-2 | NA | CASSQVQSNQPQHF | TGTGCCAGCAGCCAAGTCCAAAGCAATCAGCCCCAGCATTTT
TRBD2 | TRBJ2-3 | TRBV20-1 | NA | CSASPLAGGPDTQYF | TGCAGTGCTAGTCCCCTAGCGGGAGGGCCAGATACGCAGTATTTT
TRBD2 | TRBJ2-7 | TRBV3-1/TRBV3-2 | NA | CASSPYPSGEQYF | TGTGCCAGCAGCCCTTATCCTAGCGGCGAGCAGTACTTC
NA | TRBJ2-7 | TRBV6-5 | NA | CASIKGPNGYEQYF | TGTGCCAGCATTAAGGGACCCAACGGCTACGAGCAGTACTTC
NA | TRBJ1-1 | TRBV30 | NA | CAWSALLGLAFF | TGTGCCTGGAGTGCCTTACTAGGCTTGGCTTTCTTT
TRBD1 | TRBJ2-2 | TRBV6-5 | NA | CASSWGTANTGELFF | TGTGCCAGCAGTTGGGGGACAGCGAACACCGGGGAGCTGTTTTTT
NA | TRBJ1-2 | TRBV4-1 | NA | CASSQVPGSYGYTF | TGCGCCAGCAGCCAAGTACCAGGGAGCTATGGCTACACCTTC
TRBD2 | TRBJ2-1 | TRBV20-1 | NA | CSASAREGYNEQFF | TGCAGTGCTAGTGCGCGGGAGGGCTACAATGAGCAGTTCTTC
NA | TRBJ2-3 | TRBV5-1 | once | CASSRRLADADTQYF | TGCGCCAGCAGCCGACGATTAGCCGATGCGGATACGCAGTATTTT
NA | TRBJ2-7 | TRBV11-1 | few | CASSFSVDRNYEQYF | TGTGCCAGCAGCTTTTCAGTGGACAGAAACTACGAGCAGTACTTC
NA | TRBJ2-1 | TRBV9 | NA | CASSVGGGAYNEQFF | TGTGCCAGCAGCGTAGGAGGGGGGGCCTACAATGAGCAGTTCTTC
TRBD2 | TRBJ2-7 | TRBV4-2 | NA | CASSLSGSSSYEQYF | TGTGCCAGCAGCCTTAGCGGGAGCAGCTCTTACGAGCAGTACTTC
NA | TRBJ2-4 | TRBV19 | NA | CASMREAENIQYF | TGTGCCAGTATGCGAGAAGCCGAAAACATTCAGTACTTC
NA | TRBJ1-2 | TRBV12-3/TRBV12-4 | NA | CASSLRSDYGYTF | TGTGCCAGCAGTTTGCGAAGTGACTATGGCTACACCTTC